Below are 4 T cell receptor beta chains sequenced from a single sample in a study of blood T cell repertoires in COVID-19. Profiling relied on immunoSEQ multiplex PCR, and the TCRdb table lists in-frame clones only, not all of them. The table includes approximately 300,000 clones, 86% detected once. The material sequenced was PBMCs or T cells enriched from blood (not recorded which). The source of these receptors is a woman aged 18-30 years who had recovered from COVID-19.

The chain links TRBV5-1 to TRBJ2-1; 8 bases map to TRBD1. V lost 4 bases, J lost 3 bases, and 6 bases stayed unmatched. From germline, CDR1 is SGHRS and CDR2 YFSETQ. This CDR3 has 15 amino acids. The CDR3 DNA is TGCGCCAGCAGCCTGGGACAGGAATTCTACAATGAGCAGTTCTTC. Residues: CASSLGQEFYNEQFF. The full variable domain, completed using reference TRBV5-1 and TRBJ2-1, is KAGVTQTPRYLIKTRGQQVTLSCSPISGHRSVSWYQQTPGQGLQFLFEYFSETQRNKGNFPGRFSGRQFSNSRSEMNVSTLELGDSALYLCASSLGQEFYNEQFFGPGTRLTVL.

The chain is built from TRBV5-4 and TRBJ2-4; 7 bases align to TRBD1. The V segment lost 0 bases and the J segment 6 bases; nucleotides outside the gene matches: 3. The germline V gene has CDR1 SGHNT and CDR2 YYREEE (reference sequence). The length of the CDR3 is 14 residues. CDR3 sequence reads: CASSLDRGLNIQYF. Written as DNA, the CDR3 is TGTGCCAGCAGCTTGGACAGGGGATTAAACATTCAGTACTTC.

This chain connects TRBV10-3 to TRBJ1-6, with D possibly matching TRBD1 (6 bases). Trimming removed 7 bases from V and 5 bases from J, with 12 bases in between. The CDR3 is made up of 14 amino acids. Germline V gene data show CDR1 as ENHRY and CDR2 as SYGVKD. CDR3 in amino acids: CAITWGLDNSPLHF. The CDR3 DNA sequence: TGTGCCATCACCTGGGGGCTGGATAATTCACCCCTCCACTTT.

CDR3 bases: TGTGCCAGCAGCTCTAGCGGCTCCTACGAGCAGTACTTC. Translating gives CASSSSGSYEQYF. This sequence joins TRBV28 and TRBJ2-7, with 7 bases fitting TRBD2. The CDR3 length is 13 residues. Trimming at V came to 6 bases and at J to 0 bases, leaving 2 bases not matched to a gene. Germline V gene sequence: CDR1 MDHEN, CDR2 SYDVKM.